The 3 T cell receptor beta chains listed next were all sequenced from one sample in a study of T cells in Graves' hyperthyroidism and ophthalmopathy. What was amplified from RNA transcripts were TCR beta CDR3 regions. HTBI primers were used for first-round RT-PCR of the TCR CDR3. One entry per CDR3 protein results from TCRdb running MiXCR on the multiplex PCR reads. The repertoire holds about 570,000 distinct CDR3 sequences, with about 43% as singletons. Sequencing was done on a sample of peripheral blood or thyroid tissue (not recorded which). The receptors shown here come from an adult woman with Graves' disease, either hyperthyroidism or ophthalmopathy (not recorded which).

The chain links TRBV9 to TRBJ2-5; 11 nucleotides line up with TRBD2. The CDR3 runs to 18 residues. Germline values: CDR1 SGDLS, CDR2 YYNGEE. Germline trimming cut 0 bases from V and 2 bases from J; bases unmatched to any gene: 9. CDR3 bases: TGTGCCAGCAGCGTAGGCTTAGCGGGGGGGCCGGGACAAGAGACCCAGTACTTC. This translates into CASSVGLAGGPGQETQYF.

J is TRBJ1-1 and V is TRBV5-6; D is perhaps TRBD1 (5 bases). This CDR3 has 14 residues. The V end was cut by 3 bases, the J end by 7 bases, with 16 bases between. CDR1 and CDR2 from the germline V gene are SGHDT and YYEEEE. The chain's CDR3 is CASSSRRGGGEAFF. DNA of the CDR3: TGTGCCAGCAGCTCACGCCGGGGGGGAGGTGAAGCTTTCTTT.

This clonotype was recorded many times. CDR3 protein: CASSVGGVNTEAFF. The CDR3 DNA is TGTGCCAGCAGCGTCGGGGGTGTGAACACTGAAGCTTTCTTT. This chain joins TRBV9 and TRBJ1-1; D is perhaps TRBD1 (5 bases). This CDR3 spans 14 amino acids. Germline V gene sequence: CDR1 SGDLS, CDR2 YYNGEE. V dropped 2 bases and J dropped 0 bases, with 8 bases sitting between them.